These 19 T cell receptor beta chains came from one sample sequenced in a study of T cells in localized non-small cell lung cancer. Libraries were prepared by immunoSEQ multiplex PCR; TCRdb keeps only in-frame clonotypes and omits some of them. The repertoire holds some 2,700 clones, with approximately 17% as singletons. The source material was lung tumor tissue, sampled before any cancer treatment. These receptors originate from a man aged 35-69 years with stage I lung adenocarcinoma.

CDR3 in amino acids: CASSEVVGGQTEAFF. For the CDR3, the DNA is TGTGCCAGCAGTGAAGTGGTGGGGGGCCAGACTGAAGCTTTCTTT. The V gene is TRBV6-1, the J gene TRBJ1-1, with a possible D match to TRBD1 (6 bases). CDR1 is MNHNS, CDR2 SASEGT, per germline. V dropped 1 base and J dropped 5 bases, with 14 bases sitting between them. The CDR3 sequence is 15 residues long.

V gene TRBV19 combines with J gene TRBJ2-5; the D is unclear. CDR1 LNHDA and CDR2 SQIVND come from the germline V gene (reference sequence). V shed 5 bases and J shed 5 bases, with 15 bases lying between them. This CDR3 comprises 14 residues. The CDR3 spells CASSSSGLRETQYF. The CDR3 DNA reads TGTGCCAGTAGTTCATCGGGCTTGCGGGAGACCCAGTACTTC.

This clone appeared a few times. J is TRBJ1-1 and V is TRBV19, with a weak D call TRBD1 (5 bases). Trimming took off 5 bases at V and 4 bases at J, with 11 bases between the two ends. The germline CDR1 and CDR2 sequences are LNHDA and SQIVND (reference sequence). This CDR3 comprises 13 residues. The CDR3 bases are TGTGCCAGTAGTCCAGGGATTGGCACTGAAGCTTTCTTT. As protein: CASSPGIGTEAFF.

The CDR3 protein is CAWSLLGLEEKLFF. The CDR3 DNA follows: TGTGCCTGGAGTTTGTTGGGTCTTGAGGAAAAACTGTTTTTT. The chain carries TRBV30 and TRBJ1-4, with D unresolved. CDR3 length equals 14 residues. Trimming shortened V by 2 bases and J by 8 bases, and 15 bases separated the two germline ends. Per the germline V gene, CDR1 is GTSNPN and CDR2 is SVGIG (reference sequence).

The chain links TRBV6-8 to TRBJ2-7; TRBD1 matches 8 bases. Trimming cost V 7 bases and J 1 base; bases outside gene matches: 12. Germline assignment: CDR1 MNHGY and CDR2 SAAAGT. CDR3 length: 16 amino acids. CDR3 loop: CASILVPTGASYEQYF. The CDR3 coding sequence is TGTGCCAGCATTCTTGTTCCGACAGGGGCTTCCTACGAGCAGTACTTC.

V is TRBV28 and J is TRBJ2-1, with 8 bases aligning to TRBD1. V lost 4 bases and J lost 2; bases outside the gene matches: 10. CDR1 is MDHEN, CDR2 SYDVKM, per germline. The CDR3 runs to 17 residues. In DNA form, the CDR3 reads TGTGCCAGCAGTTCATTGACAGGGGACCAGACCTACAATGAGCAGTTCTTC. Protein sequence: CASSSLTGDQTYNEQFF.

This clone was recorded a few times. This chain connects TRBV5-1 to TRBJ2-5; D is possibly TRBD1 or TRBD2 (5 bases each). Trimming left V 3 bases short and J 1 base short, with 13 bases between. Germline V lookup: CDR1 SGHRS, CDR2 YFSETQ. The CDR3 has 15 amino acids. CDR3 in DNA: TGCGCCAGCAGCTCGGGCCGGGACGGCCAAGAGACCCAGTACTTC. Translated: CASSSGRDGQETQYF.

This clone came up a few times. J is TRBJ2-6 and V is TRBV11-3, with D perhaps matching TRBD1 (5 bases). This CDR3 has 17 amino acids. Germline V gene data show CDR1 as SGHNT and CDR2 as YENEEA. V gave up 5 bases and J gave up 0 bases, with 14 bases separating them. CDR3 sequence (DNA): TGTGCCAGCAGCCGATCAGAACAGGTCTCTGGGGCCAACGTCCTGACTTTC. Translation gives CASSRSEQVSGANVLTF. Looking up the rest from reference TRBV11-3 and TRBJ2-6 gives the full variable domain: EAGVVQSPRYKIIEKKQPVAFWCNPISGHNTLYWYLQNLGQGPELLIRYENEEAVDDSQLPKDRFSAERLKGVDSTLKIQPAELGDSAVYLCASSRSEQVSGANVLTFGAGSRLTVL.

The CDR3 reads CASSARTGGTGELFF. In DNA, the CDR3 is TGTGCCAGCAGCGCCCGGACAGGTGGCACCGGGGAGCTGTTTTTT. The chain uses TRBV11-3 and TRBJ2-2, with TRBD1 identical over 7 bases. The CDR3 is made up of 15 amino acids. Germline loops: CDR1 SGHNT, CDR2 YENEEA. V shed 5 bases and J 4 bases; nucleotides not matched to a gene: 7. The full variable domain, its missing parts supplied by reference TRBV11-3 and TRBJ2-2, is EAGVVQSPRYKIIEKKQPVAFWCNPISGHNTLYWYLQNLGQGPELLIRYENEEAVDDSQLPKDRFSAERLKGVDSTLKIQPAELGDSAVYLCASSARTGGTGELFFGEGSRLTVL.

There are a few counts of this clone. The gene calls are TRBV7-2 and TRBJ1-2; D is perhaps TRBD1 (5 bases). The germline gives CDR1 SGHTA, CDR2 FQGNSA. This CDR3 is built from 13 residues. The V and J ends lost 4 bases and 4 bases respectively, with 10 bases between them. The CDR3 DNA is TGTGCCAGCAGCTGGGACGGCAGCTATGGCTACACCTTC. It is translated as CASSWDGSYGYTF.

Only a few counts were recorded for this clone. The CDR3 here is CASSQAGAGTGELFF. The CDR3 bases are TGTGCCAGCAGCCAAGCTGGGGCGGGCACCGGGGAGCTGTTTTTT. The chain combines TRBV14 with TRBJ2-2; D may be TRBD1 or TRBD2 (5 bases each). Trimming shortened V by 1 base and J by 4 bases, and 10 bases separated the two germline ends. The CDR3 loop spans 15 amino acids. CDR1 SGHDN and CDR2 FVKESK come from the germline V gene.

The rearrangement uses TRBV29-1 and TRBJ2-3; D might be TRBD1 or TRBD2, each matching 5 bases. This CDR3 spans 15 amino acids. CDR1 and CDR2 from the germline V gene are SQVTM and ANQGSEA. V was pared by 5 bases and J by 6 bases, with 21 bases between. The CDR3 reads CSVWRPGSIGDTQYF. The CDR3 bases are TGCAGCGTTTGGAGGCCAGGGTCCATCGGGGATACGCAGTATTTT.

The CDR3 region has the DNA TGTGCCAGCAGTTACCGGGAAGAGGAGACCCAGTACTTC. Translated: CASSYREEETQYF. The V and J genes are TRBV6-8 and TRBJ2-5, with a possible D match to TRBD2 (5 bases). The CDR3 is made up of 13 amino acids. The V gene's germline CDR1 is MNHGY and CDR2 SAAAGT. Trimming removed 2 bases at V and 5 bases at J, with 9 bases between.

The chain joins TRBV30 to TRBJ2-1; the match to TRBD2 covers 10 bases. J was trimmed by 0 bases and V by 3 bases; bases with no gene match: 8. Germline assignment: CDR1 GTSNPN and CDR2 SVGIG (reference sequence). The CDR3 runs 17 residues. CDR3 protein: CAWRLAGGQSSYNEQFF. CDR3 in DNA: TGTGCCTGGAGGTTAGCGGGAGGACAGAGCTCCTACAATGAGCAGTTCTTC.

The chain carries TRBV14 and TRBJ1-3; TRBD1 aligns across 11 bases. Losses at the gene ends were 2 bases for V and 1 base for J; bases not matched to a gene: 10. The length of the CDR3 is 19 residues. CDR1 is SGHDN and CDR2 is FVKESK in the germline V gene. CDR3 DNA sequence: TGTGCCAGCAGCCAACTCGGGACAGGGGGTATCCTTTCTGGAAACACCATATATTTT. As protein: CASSQLGTGGILSGNTIYF.

This clone was picked up a small number of times. J is TRBJ1-5 and V is TRBV9; D gene unclear. CDR1 and CDR2 (germline): SGDLS, YYNGEE. CDR3 length: 15 residues. The V gene lost 4 bases and the J gene lost 4 bases, with 15 bases spanning the gap. CDR3 sequence: CASSTEPGSNQPQHF. CDR3 coding DNA: TGTGCCAGCAGCACCGAGCCGGGGAGTAATCAGCCCCAGCATTTT.

CDR3 amino acids: CASSEGWTGNTEAFF. The CDR3 DNA sequence: TGTGCCAGCAGTGAAGGGTGGACAGGGAACACTGAAGCTTTCTTT. This rearrangement joins TRBV6-1 to TRBJ1-1; 7 bases align to TRBD1. The CDR3 sequence is 15 residues long. The J segment lost 1 base and the V segment lost 1 base, leaving 3 bases of the junction unmatched. The germline V gene has CDR1 MNHNS and CDR2 SASEGT.

There are a few counts of this clone. The V call is TRBV6-8, the J call TRBJ2-2, with TRBD2 identical over 10 bases. Germline CDR1 MNHGY, CDR2 SAAAGT. The CDR3 extends over 15 amino acids. The trim removed 8 bases at V and 3 bases at J, leaving 6 bases unmatched. The CDR3 here is CASGTSGAHTGELFF. CDR3 nucleotide sequence: TGTGCCAGCGGTACTAGCGGGGCCCACACCGGGGAGCTGTTTTTT.

This clone was recorded a few times. The genes are TRBV23-1 and TRBJ2-1; D is perhaps TRBD1 (5 bases). TRBV23-1 is designated an ORF whose function remains uncertain. V shed 2 bases and J shed 4 bases, with 6 bases lying between them. CDR3 length: 13 amino acids. The chain's CDR3 is CASSQTGYNEQFF. CDR3 DNA sequence: TGCGCCAGCAGTCAAACAGGATACAATGAGCAGTTCTTC.